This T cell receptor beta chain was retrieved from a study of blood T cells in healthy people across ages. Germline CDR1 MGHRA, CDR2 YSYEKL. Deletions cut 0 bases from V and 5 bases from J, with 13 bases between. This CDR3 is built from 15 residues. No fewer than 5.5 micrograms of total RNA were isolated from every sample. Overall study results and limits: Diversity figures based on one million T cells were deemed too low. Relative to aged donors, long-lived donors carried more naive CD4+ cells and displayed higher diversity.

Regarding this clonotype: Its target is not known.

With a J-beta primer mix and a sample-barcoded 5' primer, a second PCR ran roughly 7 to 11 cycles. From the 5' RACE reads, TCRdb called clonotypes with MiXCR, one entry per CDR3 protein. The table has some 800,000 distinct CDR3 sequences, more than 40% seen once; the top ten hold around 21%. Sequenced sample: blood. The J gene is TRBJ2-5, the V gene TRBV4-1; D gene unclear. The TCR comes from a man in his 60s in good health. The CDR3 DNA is TGCGCCAGCAGCCAAGAGAGGCCAGTAGGCGAGACCCAGTACTTC. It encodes CASSQERPVGETQYF.